The T cell receptor (beta chain) under discussion was sequenced for a study of shared clonotypes between healthy human individuals (TCRdb year 2020). About the investigation overall: The cohort included three men and a couple of women between 18 and 49 years of age. For each donor, three plates each were used for CD4 naive and CD4 memory, two plates were used for CD8 naive, and one plate was used for CD8 memory. To estimate repertoire size and how much clonotypes are shared between individuals, the study performed deep sequencing of blood TCR repertoires from a handful of healthy adults. Libraries were prepared and TCR repertoires were sequenced by different laboratories using diverse techniques, in order to increase sequencing depth and limit assay-specific biases. Leukapheresis yielded between about 0.9 and 8.9 billion PBMCs per donor.

On this clone itself: It lacks a known antigen. No clone much larger than this one lies a single base away; base qualities are absent.

Healthy HIV-negative adults with no recently reported acute infections or vaccinations were included as donors. Every donor was a Caucasian adult living in Nashville, Tennessee, USA. CD4+ T cells were enriched by magnetic negative selection; naive cells were then positively selected on CD45RA, and the negative fraction formed the memory subset. After blood collection by leukapheresis, PBMCs were isolated using Ficoll-Histopaque density gradient centrifugation and then cryopreserved in the vapor phase of liquid nitrogen. Analytical flow cytometry was used to check the purity and quantity of every magnetically sorted T cell population. From each sorted fraction, genomic DNA was isolated and quantified by UV absorbance on a Nanodrop 2000c. Using the deep immunoSEQ assay, TCR CDR3 regions were amplified from genomic DNA by multiplex PCR. Genomic DNA extracted from each cell subset was distributed evenly over all wells of several immunoSEQ 96-well plates, and each plate served as one replicate. For sorted subsets, about 200 ng genomic DNA, equal to tens of thousands of T cell genomes, was loaded into each replicate PCR. Purified libraries were quantified with a Qubit 3.0 fluorometer, sized on a Bioanalyzer 2100, and re-quantified with the KAPA Library Quantification kit. A separate single-read 150-cycle Illumina NextSeq 550 flow cell was used to sequence each immunoSEQ 96-well plate. Concerning the study's data processing: Because the immunoSEQ output included only junctional sequences and no quality scores, the filtering could not be the same as the filtering used for full-length reads. To assign V/J genes and CDR3, sequences were annotated using PyIR, a Python wrapper for IgBLAST v1.9, with IMGT germline references. Reads with weak V/J assignments (E-value above 1e-6), missing CDR3, stop codons, out-of-frame junctions, or ambiguous translated residues were removed. A V3J clonotype was defined by an identical inferred V gene, J gene, and CDR3 amino acid sequence. The percentage overlap between two repertoires was calculated by dividing the number of shared unique clonotypes by the size of the smaller repertoire. Three approaches were used to assess repertoire richness: RTK rarefaction, the Chao1 estimator, and Recon v2.1 estimates of unobserved clonotypes. Generation probabilities were computed with OLGA for all TCRbeta clonotypes obtained by the gDNA method from a few donors. TCRdb obtained this table from immuneACCESS and retained in-frame rearrangements with V and J assigned. These tables miss some clones; where compared with another copy, unresolved V genes account for less than half of the shortfall, and the remainder is unexplained. D and trimming were read from the DNA, whereas the V and J calls and clone size are those reported in that table. A total of about 710,000 clones appear in this sample, about two thirds of them only once. More than 1.5% of the sample belongs to the ten largest clones.

The research as a whole found: Pairwise subsampling led to the expectation that sequencing depth would affect the degree of clonotype sharing among donors. Incomplete sequencing was indicated by rarefaction of sorted-subset datasets, despite the large sequencing depth. Naive subsets generally had larger estimated clonotype richness than memory subsets. Sampling was restricted to blood, and TCR repertoires in tissue are likely to differ from TCR repertoires in blood. When several donors were compared, the shared fraction of clonotypes was around 5.1% for naive CD4, approximately 3.3% for naive CD8, 2% to 2.5% for memory CD4, and 0.4% for memory CD8. Clonotypes shared by all four sorted-subset donors showed higher generation probabilities than non-shared clonotypes. Because the study included a small number of donors, the genetic and exposure-history diversity represented was limited.

CDR1 SGHAT and CDR2 FQNNGV were looked up in the germline V gene. The CDR3 contains 14 residues, cysteine and phenylalanine counted. The kept DNA is CDR3 alone, 42 bases in frame from the first base. V is pared back by 5 bases and J by 1 base, with 12 bases lying between the germline termini. The sequence came from a woman aged 25 to 39 in good health. The sequenced material came from memory CD4+ T cells sorted from blood. According to the study, the label for this sample's cell subset or site signals: CD45RA-negative fraction. The sequence joins TRBV11-2 to TRBJ2-7; the D gene is not confidently resolved. Here is the DNA: TGTGCCAGCAGCCTCCCTAGAAGATCCTACGAGCAGTACTTC. This codes for CASSLPRRSYEQYF. The variable domain in full, with residues beyond the CDR3 obtained from the reference TRBV11-2 and TRBJ2-7 genes, is EAGVAQSPRYKIIEKRQSVAFWCNPISGHATLYWYQQILGQGPKLLIQFQNNGVVDDSQLPKDRFSAERLKGVDSTLKIQPAKLEDSAVYLCASSLPRRSYEQYFGPGTRLTVT.